This TCR beta chain came from a study of cytomegalovirus exposure and HLA in healthy donors. A word on this clone: What it recognizes is unknown.

With 6 bases clipped from V and 9 bases from J, the junction kept 15 bases outside the gene matches. The CDR3 covers 18 residues. Looked up from germline, CDR1 is ENHRY and CDR2 is SYGVKD. Findings and limits, study-wide: A missense DCLRE1C variant was associated with V- and J-gene trimming of TCR beta chains in a later analysis, and an independent cohort replicated the association. Presence/absence analyses assumed roughly uniform sequencing depth across donors, which may not hold. As a later analysis revealed, most CMV-associated TCR beta chains appeared HLA-restricted.

It was with 60 Vbeta and 13 Jbeta primers that the PCR ran. Assay: immunoSEQ multiplex PCR; the TCRdb copy retains only in-frame clones and omits some. The repertoire has tens of thousands of clones, 78% of them found once; the top ten carry less than 6.5%. This receptor was identified in a man between 18 and 29 years old in good health and CMV-seropositive. Sequenced: PBMCs. This chain uses TRBV10-3 with TRBJ2-1; 15 bases line up with TRBD2. The CDR3 nucleotides read TGTGCCATCAGAGAAACCGGGACTAGCGGGAGGAGTTCAGGTGAGCAGTTCTTC. This translates into CAIRETGTSGRSSGEQFF.